Each of the 18 T cell receptor beta chains below was sequenced from the same sample in a study of control samples from healthy donors and cancer patients. Assay: immunoSEQ multiplex PCR; the TCRdb copy retains only in-frame clones and omits some. The sample yields about 70,000 clones, approximately 89% seen once. Material: PBMCs. The receptors shown here come from a woman aged 50 to 60 with head and neck cancer.

This chain joins TRBV28 and TRBJ2-1; perhaps TRBD2 as D (5 bases). CDR1 MDHEN and CDR2 SYDVKM come from the germline V gene. This CDR3 has 15 amino acids. V lost 5 bases, J lost 3 bases, and 14 bases lay in between. The CDR3 sequence is CASSAPGNRYNEQFF. The CDR3 nucleotides are TGTGCCAGCAGTGCCCCGGGGAACCGCTACAATGAGCAGTTCTTC.

The rearrangement links TRBV5-1 to TRBJ2-7; 9 positions agree with TRBD2. The V and J ends lost 1 base and 2 bases, in that order; junction bases with no gene match: 4. CDR3 length: 15 residues. Germline-derived CDR1 and CDR2 are SGHRS and YFSETQ. The CDR3 coding sequence is TGCGCCAGCAGCTTGTATAGCGGGGGCCCCTACGAGCAGTACTTC. Translated: CASSLYSGGPYEQYF.

The chain is built from TRBV6-5 and TRBJ1-1; D is unclear. Germline assignment: CDR1 MNHEY and CDR2 SVGAGI. The CDR3 consists of 14 residues. The V end lost 5 bases, the J end lost 4 bases, and 14 bases lay between the germline ends. CDR3 sequence (DNA): TGTGCCAGCAGTACAACGACACTAAGCACTGAAGCTTTCTTT. As protein: CASSTTTLSTEAFF.

This sequence joins TRBV28 and TRBJ2-5, with TRBD2 identical over 9 bases. The CDR3 covers 15 residues. CDR1 MDHEN and CDR2 SYDVKM come from the germline V gene. The junction had 8 bases not matched to a gene; V was cut back by 7 bases and J by 2 bases. CDR3: CASNSPGLAQETQYF. The CDR3 nucleotides read TGTGCCAGCAATTCCCCTGGACTAGCGCAAGAGACCCAGTACTTC.

This chain links TRBV11-1 with TRBJ2-1; the D is unclear. The CDR3 is 13 residues long. The germline V and J ends were trimmed by 5 bases and 9 bases, with 14 bases remaining between them. Per the germline V gene, CDR1 is SGHAT and CDR2 is FQDESV (reference sequence). CDR3 region: CASSPQAVGEQFF. The CDR3 bases are TGTGCCAGCAGCCCTCAGGCGGTCGGTGAGCAGTTCTTC.

A single count supports this clone. V is TRBV6-5 and J is TRBJ1-2; TRBD1 is a possible D gene (5 bases). The ends were cut back, 4 bases at V and 7 bases at J, with 10 bases in the middle. Germline assignment: CDR1 MNHEY and CDR2 SVGAGI. CDR3 length: 12 residues. CDR3 amino acids: CASSSSGGGYTF. The DNA of the CDR3 is TGTGCCAGCAGTTCCTCGGGGGGTGGCTACACCTTC.

This clone showed up just a few times. The chain combines TRBV3-1 (or the pseudogene TRBV3-2) with TRBJ2-7, with 8 bases fitting TRBD1. The ends lost 5 bases at V and 2 bases at J; junction bases unmatched: 2. Germline-derived CDR1 and CDR2 are LGHDT and YNNKEL (reference sequence). The CDR3 has 13 residues. CDR3 coding DNA: TGTGCCAGCAGCAGGACAGGGCCCTACGAGCAGTACTTC. Amino acids: CASSRTGPYEQYF.

The chain combines TRBV5-1 with TRBJ2-5; D ambiguous. Germline V gene sequence: CDR1 SGHRS, CDR2 YFSETQ. The CDR3 is 14 amino acids. With 0 bases removed from V and 4 bases from J, the gap between germline ends came to 10 bases. CDR3 protein: CASSLGAQGETQYF. The CDR3 DNA follows: TGCGCCAGCAGCTTGGGGGCCCAAGGAGAGACCCAGTACTTC.

J is TRBJ1-4 and V is TRBV7-2, with 9 bases fitting TRBD1. CDR1 and CDR2 from the germline V gene are SGHTA and FQGNSA. V shed 1 base, J shed 8 bases, and the junction held 5 bases outside the gene matches. The CDR3 contains 15 residues. The CDR3 loop reads CASSLVGQGTEKLFF. In nucleotides, the CDR3 is TGTGCCAGCAGCTTAGTAGGACAGGGGACCGAAAAACTGTTTTTT.

This clone is a singleton in its sample. The chain carries TRBV9 and TRBJ1-2; D unresolved. The germline CDR1 and CDR2 sequences are SGDLS and YYNGEE. V lost 0 bases and J 2 bases, leaving 11 bases between the germline ends. The CDR3 consists of 15 residues. The CDR3 DNA follows: TGTGCCAGCAGCGTAGCTACAAATTGGAACTATGGCTACACCTTC. This sequence encodes CASSVATNWNYGYTF.

The gene calls are TRBV7-8 and TRBJ2-1; the D gene is possibly TRBD1 (6 bases). Germline V gives CDR1 SGHVS, CDR2 FQNEAQ. The CDR3 runs 16 residues. V shed 0 bases and J shed 2 bases, with 11 bases lying between them. The CDR3 bases are TGTGCCAGCAGCTTAGCTGACACAGGGACCTACAATGAGCAGTTCTTC. Amino acids: CASSLADTGTYNEQFF.

V usage is TRBV3-1 (or the pseudogene TRBV3-2) and J usage is TRBJ2-2; possibly TRBD1 or TRBD2 for D (5 bases each). V lost 0 bases and J 2 bases, leaving 13 bases between the germline ends. Germline V gives CDR1 LGHDT, CDR2 YNNKEL (reference sequence). The CDR3 is 17 amino acids. CDR3: CASSQDRGPQNTGELFF. The CDR3 DNA sequence: TGTGCCAGCAGCCAAGATAGGGGACCACAAAACACCGGGGAGCTGTTTTTT.

V usage is TRBV28 and J usage is TRBJ1-1; 11 bases agree with TRBD1. This CDR3 region has 14 residues. Germline lookup yields CDR1 MDHEN and CDR2 SYDVKM. After removal of 6 bases from V and 5 bases from J, the junction contained 5 bases not matched to a gene. In DNA, the CDR3 is TGTGCCAGCAGAAAGGACAGGGGGCTTACTGAAGCTTTCTTT. This encodes CASRKDRGLTEAFF. Full variable domain (remainder filled in from reference TRBV28 and TRBJ1-1): DVKVTQSSRYLVKRTGEKVFLECVQDMDHENMFWYRQDPGLGLRLIYFSYDVKMKEKGDIPEGYSVSREKKERFSLILESASTNQTSMYLCASRKDRGLTEAFFGQGTRLTVV.

The genes are TRBV10-3 and TRBJ1-6; D is possibly TRBD1 (6 bases). Germline V CDR1 and CDR2: ENHRY, SYGVKD. V gave up 5 bases and J gave up 3 bases, with 8 bases separating them. This CDR3 region has 14 residues. The CDR3 DNA follows: TGTGCCATCAGTTTGGACAGCTATAATTCACCCCTCCACTTT. As protein: CAISLDSYNSPLHF.

V and J are TRBV5-6 and TRBJ1-5; D gene unclear. V was clipped by 3 bases and J by 6 bases, with 13 bases between them. This CDR3 spans 14 amino acids. Germline-derived CDR1 and CDR2 are SGHDT and YYEEEE. The CDR3 DNA is TGTGCCAGCAGCTGGTCCCAATCAGGTCAGCCCCAGCATTTT. As protein: CASSWSQSGQPQHF.

The chain has TRBV12-3 or TRBV12-4 and TRBJ1-2; D possibly corresponds to TRBD1 (6 bases). V was clipped by 5 bases and J by 8 bases, with 12 bases between them. The length of the CDR3 is 12 residues. The CDR3 sequence: CASSPYREGYTF. CDR3 DNA: TGTGCCAGCAGTCCGTACAGGGAAGGCTACACCTTC.

The chain couples TRBV15 to TRBJ2-5; 10 bases align to TRBD2. V lost 0 bases to trimming and J lost 5 bases; unmatched junction nucleotides: 12. Germline V gives CDR1 LNHNV, CDR2 YYDKDF (reference sequence). The CDR3 is 18 residues long. CDR3 sequence reads: CATSRDSQRGGRRETQYF. The DNA for the CDR3 is TGTGCCACCAGCAGAGATTCACAGCGGGGGGGCCGGCGGGAGACCCAGTACTTC.

This chain joins TRBV20-1 and TRBJ2-7, with no clear D. Germline V gene data show CDR1 as DFQATT and CDR2 as SNEGSKA (reference sequence). The length of the CDR3 is 10 residues. V shed 7 bases and J shed 2 bases, with 6 bases lying between them. The CDR3 here is CSVRAYEQYF. The CDR3 DNA is TGCAGTGTTAGGGCCTACGAGCAGTACTTC.